The present T cell receptor (beta chain) was sequenced within a study of cytomegalovirus exposure and HLA in healthy donors. Study observations and caveats: One variant, a missense change in DCLRE1C, was linked in a later analysis to TCR beta V- and J-gene trimming.

A note on this clone: The antigen is unknown.

Germline CDR1 is MDHEN and CDR2 is SYDVKM. The trim removed 5 bases at V and 2 bases at J, leaving 3 bases unmatched. The CDR3 is 15 amino acids. The PCR ran on 60 Vbeta and 13 Jbeta primers. Only in-frame clones appear in the TCRdb table, and some are missing; sequencing was by immunoSEQ multiplex PCR. The table shows 110,000 to 150,000 clones, with roughly four fifths occurring only once. The clonotype was recovered from a man younger than 35 in good health and CMV-seropositive. The V and J genes are TRBV28 and TRBJ1-5, with TRBD1 matching over 10 bases. Material for sequencing was PBMCs. The DNA for the CDR3 is TGTGCCAGCAGTGCTGGACAGGGGGGCAATCAGCCCCAGCATTTT. It codes for CASSAGQGGNQPQHF.